This is a list of T cell receptor beta chains from one sample in a study of PD-1 blockade in classical Hodgkin lymphoma. Clones were sequenced by immunoSEQ multiplex PCR, and TCRdb holds only the in-frame ones, with some missing. This table holds about 97,000 clones, roughly 84% found once. Material: peripheral blood mononuclear cells (PBMCs), obtained at baseline. Source of these receptors: a human donor with classical Hodgkin lymphoma. The CDR3 runs from the conserved cysteine through the conserved F or W. Fields, in order: D gene, V gene, CDR3 length, J gene, CDR3 protein. A D gene is named only where the DNA matches it firmly.

NA,TRBV19,16,TRBJ2-1,CASNMGGPSSYNEQFF
TRBD1,TRBV2,14,TRBJ1-1,CASSQDRGYTEAFF
TRBD2,TRBV9,15,TRBJ2-1,CASSVGIAGVAEQFF
NA,TRBV7-6,13,TRBJ2-7,CASSLDSNYEQYF
NA,TRBV5-4,11,TRBJ1-2,CASSLGVSYTF
TRBD2,TRBV11-1,15,TRBJ2-7,CASSALAGGPYEQYF
NA,TRBV7-3,15,TRBJ2-2,CASSLNTGSAGELFF
NA,TRBV5-5,16,TRBJ2-1,CASSYPGGLEENEQFF
NA,TRBV10-1,14,TRBJ2-2,CAAWQGGCTGELFF
NA,TRBV28,14,TRBJ2-3,CASSISRWGAPQYF
TRBD2,TRBV2,15,TRBJ2-5,CASSELLAGQETQYF
NA,TRBV9,13,TRBJ2-1,CASSVGQVYEQFF
TRBD1,TRBV28,16,TRBJ2-7,CASSLWTGAISYEQYF
TRBD2,TRBV18,14,TRBJ2-7,CASSPLAGAFEQYF
NA,TRBV19,15,TRBJ2-3,CANQGPPYSTDTQYF
NA,TRBV28,12,TRBJ1-5,CAISSRGQPQHF
NA,TRBV27,13,TRBJ2-7,CASSLDRKYEQYF
NA,TRBV2,12,TRBJ2-7,CASRDYPLEQYF
NA,TRBV11-1,13,TRBJ2-3,CASSPRSPDTQYF
NA,TRBV2,13,TRBJ1-5,CASRETGNQPQHF
NA,TRBV7-9,14,TRBJ1-4,CASSDGGGDEKLFF
NA,TRBV5-6,13,TRBJ1-2,CASSLGGAYGYTF
NA,TRBV20-1,11,TRBJ1-1,CSADNGTEAFF
TRBD2,TRBV5-4,14,TRBJ2-7,CASSLGTSGYEQYF
NA,TRBV13,14,TRBJ2-4,CASREGLAKNIQYF
NA,TRBV7-2,14,TRBJ2-7,CASSLRQAAYEQYF
NA,TRBV11-2,13,TRBJ1-1,CASSLQLATEAFF
NA,TRBV27,13,TRBJ2-7,CASSPSGSYEQYF
NA,TRBV7-6,15,TRBJ1-6,CASSDLDGYNSPLHF
TRBD1,TRBV19,14,TRBJ2-7,CASSKGQGIYEQYF
NA,TRBV7-2,14,TRBJ1-3,CASSLEGTGNTIYF